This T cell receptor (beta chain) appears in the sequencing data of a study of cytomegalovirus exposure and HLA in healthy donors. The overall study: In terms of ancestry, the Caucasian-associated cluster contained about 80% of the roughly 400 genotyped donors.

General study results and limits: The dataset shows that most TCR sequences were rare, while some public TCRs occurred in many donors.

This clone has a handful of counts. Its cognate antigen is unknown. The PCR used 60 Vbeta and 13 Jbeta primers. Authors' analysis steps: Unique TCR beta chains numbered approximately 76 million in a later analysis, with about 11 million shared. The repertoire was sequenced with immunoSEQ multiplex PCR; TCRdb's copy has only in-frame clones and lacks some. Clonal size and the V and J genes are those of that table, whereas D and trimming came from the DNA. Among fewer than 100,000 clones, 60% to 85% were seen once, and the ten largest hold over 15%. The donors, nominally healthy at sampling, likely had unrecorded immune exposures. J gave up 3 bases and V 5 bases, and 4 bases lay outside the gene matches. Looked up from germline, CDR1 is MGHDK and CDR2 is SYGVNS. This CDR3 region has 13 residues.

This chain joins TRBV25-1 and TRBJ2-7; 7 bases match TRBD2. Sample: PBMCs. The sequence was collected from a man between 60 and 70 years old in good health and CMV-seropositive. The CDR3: CASSRGEGYEQYF. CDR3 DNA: TGTGCCAGCAGTCGCGGGGAGGGCTACGAGCAGTACTTC.